The rows below give T cell receptor beta chains drawn from one sample of a study of T-cell reconstitution after alpha-beta-depleted transplantation in children. In TCRdb, the PCR reads were re-called with MiXCR into one record per CDR3 protein. The table has about 200,000 distinct CDR3 sequences, 5.5% to 7% seen once. This specimen consisted of PBMCs, obtained before TCRalphabeta/CD19-depleted stem cell transplant. These receptors all come from a boy between 2 and 10 years old with acute lymphoblastic leukemia, due to receive a stem cell transplant. The CDR3 runs from the conserved cysteine through the conserved F or W. Fields, in order: V gene, clone size, D gene, J gene, CDR3 protein, CDR3 DNA. The D gene is left open where the match is weak. Only part of the rows carry a size: once, few, many, or a class if the clone is expanded.

>TRBV11-3|.|TRBD2|TRBJ2-7
CASSFLAGGPSDLREQYF
TGTGCCAGCAGCTTCCTAGCGGGAGGGCCCTCGGATCTTCGAGAGCAGTACTTC
>TRBV20-1|few|TRBD2|TRBJ2-6
CSARVGLAGPVDPGANVLTF
TGCAGTGCTAGAGTGGGACTAGCGGGTCCGGTGGACCCTGGGGCCAACGTCCTGACTTTC
>TRBV12-3/TRBV12-4|.|TRBD1|TRBJ2-7
CASSRDRDPAYEQYF
TGTGCCAGCAGCCGGGACAGAGATCCGGCCTACGAGCAGTACTTC
>TRBV3-1|many|.|TRBJ2-1
CASSQGLGGEQFF
TGTGCCAGCAGCCAAGGCCTGGGCGGTGAGCAGTTCTTC
>TRBV5-1|many|.|TRBJ2-1
CASSLVILENEQFF
TGCGCCAGCAGCTTGGTTATCTTGGAAAATGAGCAGTTCTTC
>TRBV2|many|.|TRBJ1-5
CASSLDPQPQHF
TGTGCCAGCAGCCTGGACCCTCAGCCCCAGCATTTT
>TRBV30|few|TRBD2|TRBJ2-3
CAWSGPGLGGRTQYF
TGTGCCTGGAGTGGACCGGGACTAGGCGGGCGTACGCAGTATTTT
>TRBV6-5|many|TRBD1|TRBJ1-2
CASSNRDRLTSWGYTF
TGTGCCAGCAGTAACCGGGACAGGTTGACCTCGTGGGGCTACACCTTC
>TRBV7-3|many|.|TRBJ2-2
CASSLIRSGELFF
TGTGCCAGCAGCTTAATCAGGAGCGGGGAGCTGTTTTTT
>TRBV6-1|many|TRBD2|TRBJ2-1
CASMAGGHYNEQFF
TGTGCCAGCATGGCGGGGGGGCATTACAATGAGCAGTTCTTC
>TRBV30|few|TRBD1|TRBJ1-4
CALDRGGEKLFF
TGTGCCTTGGACAGGGGGGGAGAAAAACTGTTTTTT
>TRBV20-1|many|.|TRBJ2-3
CSARDSHTSTDTQYF
TGCAGTGCTAGAGATTCTCATACTAGCACAGATACGCAGTATTTT
>TRBV21-1|many|.|TRBJ2-7
CASDTYEQYF
TGTGCCAGCGACACCTACGAGCAGTACTTC
>TRBV18|few|.|TRBJ2-2
CASSPRIRGAGELFF
TGTGCCAGCTCACCACGTATTAGAGGGGCCGGGGAGCTGTTTTTT
>TRBV11-3|many|TRBD1|TRBJ1-1
CASSARTGEAFF
TGTGCCAGCAGCGCAAGGACAGGTGAAGCTTTCTTT
>TRBV28|few|.|TRBJ2-6
CASSPTGWAGANVLTF
TGTGCCAGCAGCCCGACAGGATGGGCTGGGGCCAACGTCCTGACTTTC
>TRBV18|.|.|TRBJ2-7
CASSPPRGTSSYEQYF
TGTGCCAGCTCACCACCCCGCGGGACCTCTTCCTACGAGCAGTACTTC
>TRBV20-1|few|TRBD1|TRBJ2-7
CSASNRDRGRYEQYF
TGCAGTGCTAGCAACCGGGACAGGGGAAGGTACGAGCAGTACTTC
>TRBV12-3/TRBV12-4|.|TRBD1|TRBJ2-1
CASSPGTVSYNEQFF
TGTGCCAGCAGTCCCGGGACAGTTTCCTACAATGAGCAGTTCTTC
>TRBV12-3/TRBV12-4|few|TRBD1|TRBJ1-5
CASSFSGGWGPQHF
TGTGCCAGCAGTTTTTCAGGGGGATGGGGGCCCCAGCATTTT
>TRBV7-2|many|.|TRBJ2-3
CASSLYGPGTDTQYF
TGTGCCAGCAGCTTATACGGCCCTGGCACAGATACGCAGTATTTT
>TRBV7-6|.|TRBD1|TRBJ1-5
CASSDRAGGNQPQHF
TGTGCCAGCAGCGATAGGGCAGGGGGGAATCAGCCCCAGCATTTT
>TRBV12-3/TRBV12-4|many|.|TRBJ1-5
CASRSDDSNQPQHF
TGTGCCAGCAGAAGTGACGATAGCAATCAGCCCCAGCATTTT
>TRBV7-2|many|TRBD2|TRBJ2-3
CASSLVGLAGADTQYF
TGTGCCAGCAGCTTAGTAGGACTAGCGGGAGCAGATACGCAGTATTTT
>TRBV20-1|many|.|TRBJ2-1
CSARDRPGGLYNEQFF
TGCAGTGCTAGAGATAGGCCGGGGGGCCTCTACAATGAGCAGTTCTTC
>TRBV5-1|.|.|TRBJ1-1
CASSLGAGTEAFF
TGCGCCAGCAGCTTGGGGGCTGGAACTGAAGCTTTCTTT
>TRBV5-6|few|TRBD1|TRBJ1-2
CASSFGVPTGNYGYTF
TGTGCCAGCAGCTTTGGGGTCCCGACAGGGAACTATGGCTACACCTTC
>TRBV5-6|few|TRBD2|TRBJ2-5
CASSRGTSTETQYF
TGTGCCAGCAGCAGGGGGACTAGCACGGAGACCCAGTACTTC
>TRBV7-3|few|TRBD2|TRBJ2-3
CASSLKVSGGLGTQYF
TGTGCCAGCAGCTTAAAAGTTAGCGGGGGGTTGGGTACGCAGTATTTT
>TRBV10-3|.|TRBD1|TRBJ2-3
CAISESKGAADTQYF
TGTGCCATCAGTGAGTCGAAGGGGGCCGCGGATACGCAGTATTTT
>TRBV20-1|many|.|TRBJ2-2
CSARDRGRPDTGELFF
TGCAGTGCTAGAGATCGCGGCAGGCCGGACACCGGGGAGCTGTTTTTT
>TRBV20-1|many|TRBD1|TRBJ1-5
CSAELPGQGESQPQHF
TGCAGTGCCGAACTTCCGGGACAGGGGGAAAGTCAGCCCCAGCATTTT
>TRBV7-8|many|.|TRBJ1-1
CASSLPQGEGNTEAFF
TGTGCCAGCAGCCTCCCACAGGGAGAGGGGAACACTGAAGCTTTCTTT
>TRBV12-3/TRBV12-4|many|.|TRBJ2-7
CASSSPNGLRTYEQYF
TGTGCCAGCAGTTCCCCCAACGGGTTGAGAACCTACGAGCAGTACTTC
>TRBV5-1|many|TRBD1|TRBJ2-1
CASQEHVTGLNEQFF
TGCGCCAGCCAAGAACATGTGACAGGGTTGAATGAGCAGTTCTTC
>TRBV20-1|few|.|TRBJ2-1
CSARDRYDYNEQFF
TGCAGTGCTAGAGATCGATACGATTACAATGAGCAGTTCTTC
>TRBV15|many|TRBD2|TRBJ2-3
CATSRVLAATDTQYF
TGTGCCACCAGCAGAGTACTAGCGGCCACAGATACGCAGTATTTT
>TRBV24-1|many|TRBD2|TRBJ2-1
CATSEAGLATQRASYNEQFF
TGTGCCACCAGTGAAGCGGGACTAGCGACCCAAAGGGCCTCCTACAATGAGCAGTTCTTC
>TRBV27|many|TRBD2|TRBJ2-3
CASSLAGGYDDTQYF
TGTGCCAGCAGTCTAGCGGGGGGCTACGACGATACGCAGTATTTT
>TRBV11-2|many|.|TRBJ2-7
CASSLGAWGDEQYF
TGTGCCAGCAGCTTAGGGGCGTGGGGGGACGAGCAGTACTTC
>TRBV28|many|TRBD2|TRBJ2-7
CASSSLAETAYEQYF
TGTGCCAGCAGTTCCCTAGCGGAGACAGCCTACGAGCAGTACTTC
>TRBV7-2|few|.|TRBJ1-2
CASSRKSLGEDYGYTF
TGTGCCAGCAGCCGAAAAAGTCTGGGGGAGGACTATGGCTACACCTTC
>TRBV28|many|.|TRBJ2-7
CASSYRDDEQYF
TGTGCCAGCAGTTACAGGGATGACGAGCAGTACTTC